The entry below describes one T cell receptor (beta chain). The antigen is unknown. The CDR3 is 14 amino acids. Per germline, CDR1 MGHRA and CDR2 YSYEKL. V shed 3 bases and J shed 10 bases, with 13 bases lying between them. Noted time point: approximately ten-day in vitro stimulation with candidate mutation-associated neoantigen peptide 1. The sample is drawn from a study of PD-1 blockade in mismatch repair-deficient tumors. The assay was immunoSEQ multiplex PCR, and TCRdb's table has in-frame clones only and misses some. Of several thousand clones listed, roughly 87% are singletons. This sequence joins TRBV4-1 and TRBJ1-6; a possible D gene is TRBD1 (5 bases). The specimen comprised cells cultured in vitro, sampled from a patient treated with pembrolizumab. The receptor was derived from an adult with mismatch repair-deficient cancer. The DNA for the CDR3 is TGCGCCAGCAGCCAGCCCCTCAGGGACTCACCCCTCCACTTT. Translated, it gives CASSQPLRDSPLHF.